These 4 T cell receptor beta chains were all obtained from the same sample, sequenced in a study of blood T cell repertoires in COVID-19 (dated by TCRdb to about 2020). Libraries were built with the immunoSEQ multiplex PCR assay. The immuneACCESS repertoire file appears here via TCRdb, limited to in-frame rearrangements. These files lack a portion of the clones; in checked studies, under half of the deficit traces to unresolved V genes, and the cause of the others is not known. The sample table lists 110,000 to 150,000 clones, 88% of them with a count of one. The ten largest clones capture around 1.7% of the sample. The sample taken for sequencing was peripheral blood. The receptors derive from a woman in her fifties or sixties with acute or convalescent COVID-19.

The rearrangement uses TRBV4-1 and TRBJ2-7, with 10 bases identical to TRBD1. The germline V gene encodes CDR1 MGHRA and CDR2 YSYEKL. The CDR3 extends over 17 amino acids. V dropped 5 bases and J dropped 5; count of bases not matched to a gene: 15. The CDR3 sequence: CASSLTAGGQGFHEQYF. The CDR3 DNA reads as TGCGCCAGCAGCTTAACCGCCGGGGGACAGGGGTTCCACGAGCAGTACTTC.

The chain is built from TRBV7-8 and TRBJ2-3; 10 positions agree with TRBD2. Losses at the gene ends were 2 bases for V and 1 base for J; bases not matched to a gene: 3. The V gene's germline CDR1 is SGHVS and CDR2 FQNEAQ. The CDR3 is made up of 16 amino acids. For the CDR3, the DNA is TGTGCCAGCAGCTTACCTCTAGCGGGGGGCACAGATACGCAGTATTTT. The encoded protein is CASSLPLAGGTDTQYF.

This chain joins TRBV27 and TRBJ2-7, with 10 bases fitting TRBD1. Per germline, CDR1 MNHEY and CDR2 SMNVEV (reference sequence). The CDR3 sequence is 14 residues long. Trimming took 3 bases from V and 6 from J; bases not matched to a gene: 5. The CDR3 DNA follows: TGTGCCAGCAGTTTCGGGACAGGGGACTTCGAGCAGTACTTC. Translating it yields CASSFGTGDFEQYF.

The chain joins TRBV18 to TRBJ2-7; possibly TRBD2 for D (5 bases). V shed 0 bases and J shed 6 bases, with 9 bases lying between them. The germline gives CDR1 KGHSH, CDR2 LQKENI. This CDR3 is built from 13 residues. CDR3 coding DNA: TGTGCCAGCTCACCACCGACGGGAATCGAGCAGTACTTC. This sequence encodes CASSPPTGIEQYF.